The clone carrying this T cell receptor (beta chain) has only a few counts. The antigen is undetermined. A second PCR of about 6 to 11 cycles used a sample-barcoded 5' primer and a J-beta primer mix. TCRdb independently ran MiXCR on the 5' RACE reads; one entry per CDR3 protein. The profile shows about 800,000 distinct CDR3 sequences, 20% to 30% of them singletons. These data are taken from a study of blood T cells in healthy people across ages. Study results and limitations: Fewer expanded clones and more diversity marked long-lived versus aged donors.

This CDR3 is built from 14 residues. The V gene lost 1 base and the J gene lost 3 bases, with 7 bases spanning the gap. Germline CDR1 is LNHDA and CDR2 is SQIVND (reference sequence). These data were likewise used in another study, on T cells of mothers and their children. That source reports: Nine systemically healthy Caucasian donors: three mothers, six children.

This clonotype originated in a boy aged 10-17 years in good health. The source material was blood. The genes are TRBV19 and TRBJ2-1; D ambiguous. Written as DNA, the CDR3 is TGTGCCAGTAGTATAGGTCAAAACTACAATGAGCAGTTCTTC. This sequence encodes CASSIGQNYNEQFF. The full variable domain, completed using reference TRBV19 and TRBJ2-1, is DGGITQSPKYLFRKEGQNVTLSCEQNLNHDAMYWYRQDPGQGLRLIYYSQIVNDFQKGDIAEGYSVSREKKESFPLTVTSAQKNPTAFYLCASSIGQNYNEQFFGPGTRLTVL.